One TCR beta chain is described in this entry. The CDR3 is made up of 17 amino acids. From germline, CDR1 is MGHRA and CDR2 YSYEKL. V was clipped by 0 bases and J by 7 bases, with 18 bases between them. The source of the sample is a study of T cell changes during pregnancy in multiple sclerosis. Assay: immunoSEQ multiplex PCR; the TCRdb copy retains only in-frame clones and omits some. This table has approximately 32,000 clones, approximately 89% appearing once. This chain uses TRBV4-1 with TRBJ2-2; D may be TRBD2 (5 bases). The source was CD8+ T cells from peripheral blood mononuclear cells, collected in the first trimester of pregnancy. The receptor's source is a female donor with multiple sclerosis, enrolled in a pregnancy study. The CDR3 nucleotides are TGCGCCAGCAGCCAAGATTTAAGCCGAGGGATGGGCGGGGAGCTGTTTTTT. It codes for CASSQDLSRGMGGELFF.